One TCR beta chain is described in this entry. Its antigen is unidentified. Sorting produced populations that all topped 95% purity. This record comes from a study of beta chain features in type 1 diabetes. This CDR3 has 16 amino acids. The V gene's germline CDR1 is MNHNY and CDR2 SVGAGI (reference sequence). Findings and caveats of the study: A moderate, significant TCRB CDR3 shortening appeared in type 1 diabetes across four CD4+ subsets.

The investigators reverse transcribed all of the isolated RNA, so they sequenced expressed TCRB transcripts. An average of about 3.4 million reads was obtained for naive, central memory and regulatory T cell samples. The table came from immunoSEQ multiplex PCR; TCRdb's copy has only in-frame clones and leaves some out. The sample yields 50,000 to 65,000 clones, under 45% seen once. The chain uses TRBV6-6 and TRBJ2-5, with 8 bases aligning to TRBD1. The end of the DNA fits TRBJ2-7 better, so the J call may be wrong. This clonotype was sampled from a man in his thirties or forties with type 1 diabetes. Sequenced material: Tregs from blood. CDR3 sequence (DNA): TGTGCCAGCAGTTACAGTGGGACAGGTGATTCCTACGAGCAGTACTTC. This encodes CASSYSGTGDSYEQYF.